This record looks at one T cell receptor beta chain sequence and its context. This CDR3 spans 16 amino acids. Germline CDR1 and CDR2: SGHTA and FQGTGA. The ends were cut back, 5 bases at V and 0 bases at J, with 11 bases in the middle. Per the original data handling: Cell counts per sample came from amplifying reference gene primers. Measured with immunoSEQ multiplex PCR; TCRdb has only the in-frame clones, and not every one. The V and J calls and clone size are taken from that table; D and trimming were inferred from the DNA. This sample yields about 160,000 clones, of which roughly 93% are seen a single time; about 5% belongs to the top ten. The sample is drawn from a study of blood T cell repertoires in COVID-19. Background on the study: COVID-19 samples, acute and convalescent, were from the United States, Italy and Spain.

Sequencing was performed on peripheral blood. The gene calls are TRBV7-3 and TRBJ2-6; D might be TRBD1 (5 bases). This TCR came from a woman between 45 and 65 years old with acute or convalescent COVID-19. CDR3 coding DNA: TGTGCCAGCAGCCATCTAGGGGCCTCTGGGGCCAACGTCCTGACTTTC. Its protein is CASSHLGASGANVLTF.